The T cell receptor beta chain described here comes from a study of cytomegalovirus exposure and HLA in healthy donors (dated by TCRdb to about 2017). The study in broad terms: According to an earlier analysis of several hundred of the donors, about 179 million T cells yielded 117 million unique TCR beta sequences and about 300 Gb of sequence data. Roughly 300 gigabases of sequencing data and tens of millions of unique TCR sequences were included in an early release covering around 600 HLA-typed donors. Of the roughly 400 genotyped donors, 81% fell in the genetic ancestry cluster associated with self-reported Caucasian donors. The study aimed to test whether signatures of past pathogen exposure could be identified by cataloging public T cell receptors. The T cell repertoires of 666 subjects were profiled by immunosequencing and related to cytomegalovirus serostatus. A separate validation cohort of 100 to 150 different subjects was used in addition to the 666-subject first cohort. To predict cytomegalovirus infection status, the study brought together high-throughput TCR immunosequencing, statistical association of individual TCRs with disease status, and machine learning. To study patterns of TCR occurrence, a later analysis re-analyzed previously published TCR beta repertoires from several hundred donors and added high-resolution HLA genotyping. Rather than drawing on any new phenotypic data, the later analysis identified candidate immune exposures from TCR beta sequences and the way those sequences occurred across donors. In an earlier analysis of roughly 580 of the donors, high-throughput TCR beta sequencing was used to judge whether each TCR beta V gene segment behaved as functional or pseudogenic. Alongside the repertoire data, information on donor age, sex, ethnicity and CMV serostatus was compiled. A later genetic analysis used genome-wide SNP genotypes for about 60% of the roughly 700 donors, treating that subset as a discovery cohort. All discovery cohort repertoires had been generated on a single sequencing platform. Class I and class II HLA loci were covered by the typing at four-digit resolution. The number of donors typed differed by locus, with about 620-630 for A, B, C, DRB1 and DQB1, more than 500 for DQA1, over 600 for DPA1, and some 440 for DPB1. Roughly 5 DR-DQ haplotypes were handled as single units for association and clustering, since linkage in the cohort was strong. Among around 400 genotyped donors of the cohort, an average of approximately 240,000 unique TCR beta nucleotide sequences was sequenced per donor, of which about 19% were non-productive. Beyond this particular receptor, the publication reports: A later analysis associated 15,000 or so TCR beta sequences with specific HLA alleles at a false discovery rate of 0.05. The classifier was reported to diagnose cytomegalovirus status with high specificity and sensitivity in both the original cohort and the validation cohort. The sequencing pipeline was judged likely to have produced a cluster of highly shared sequence variants as a technical artifact. A further reported finding was that TCR beta sequences accurately predicted the HLA-A and HLA-B alleles for most subjects in the first cohort. Because HLA typing was unavailable for some donors at each locus, only the typed subset was used in association tests. Broadly in line with IMGT annotations, most TCR beta V segments showed up in productive rearrangements about 87% or about 30% of the time in an earlier analysis of 587 of the donors. A later analysis found that TCR association rates varied across HLA loci, with DRB1 alleles showing the most associated TCRs and HLA-C alleles the fewest. V-gene and J-gene trimming of TCR beta chains was associated with a missense DCLRE1C variant in a later genetic analysis, and the association was replicated in an independent cohort. The study gave a list of over 150 TCR beta chains associated with cytomegalovirus. Most TCR sequences were observed very rarely across donors, whereas some public TCRs were present in many individuals. Some IMGT-functional V segments, including TRBV6-2 and TRBV6-3, could not be distinguished by the 87-base-pair reads and were therefore excluded. In a later analysis, HLA-associated TCR beta chains showed more clonal expansion and lower generation probabilities than non-associated chains that were equally common. Presence/absence analyses assumed roughly uniform sequencing depth across donors, an assumption that may not hold. Because counts were too low, more than 15 rarely observed V segments, including chromosome 9 orphons, were left out of the earlier analysis of a few hundred of the donors. When HLA alleles, especially DR and DQ, strongly co-occurred, attributing TCR associations to individual alleles was difficult. In a later analysis, several top co-occurrence clusters were reported to appear linked to parvovirus B19, influenza, CMV and Epstein-Barr virus. Linkage disequilibrium might explain the correlated functional status among segregating V segments, but an unknown experimental factor could not be excluded. Three of the identified cytomegalovirus-associated TCR beta chains were confirmed in vitro to be specific for cytomegalovirus antigens. Only TCR beta chains were sequenced in this cohort, and the absence of alpha or paired-chain data limited detectable features. It was suggested by the authors that the approach could potentially be generalized to other disease states and immunological phenotypes. According to a later analysis, most CMV-associated TCR beta chains appeared to be HLA-restricted, and the HLA associations seemed to be driven largely by CMV exposure. A later genetic analysis reported fewer N-insertions in productive TCRs among donors in an Asian-associated ancestry cluster than the roughly 720-donor mean. For the cohort, immune exposure information was limited to CMV serostatus.

Germline trimming: 3 bases from V, 2 bases from J; junction bases outside gene matches: 3. From the cysteine through the phenylalanine, the CDR3 covers 14 amino acids. Only CDR3 DNA is held: 42 bases, read in frame from base 1. CDR1 SEHNR and CDR2 FQNEAQ were looked up in the germline V gene (reference sequence). The cohort was made up of roughly 670 healthy bone marrow donors. All cohort members were sampled while nominally healthy, although unrecorded immune exposures were likely present. The donor was CMV seropositive and was included in the group of 300 or so seropositive cohort members. Every donor gave a peripheral blood sample, and the peripheral blood mononuclear cells from that sample were used for TCR beta sequencing. Genomic DNA extraction from the blood cell samples was performed with the Qiagen DNeasy Blood Extraction Kit. The method behind the library was the immunoSEQ multiplex PCR assay. For the multiplex PCR, a mixture combining 60 forward primers for TCR Vbeta segments and 13 reverse primers for TCR Jbeta segments was used. The CDR3 region of rearranged TCR beta genes was amplified from genomic DNA by a multiplex PCR assay. Amplified TCR beta libraries were sequenced as 87-base-pair reads on the Illumina HiSeq System. In the source study's methods: In a later analysis, approximately 74 million unique TCR beta chains were counted across the roughly 610 repertoires, and roughly 10 million of these chains were shared by at least two donors. A nearest-neighbor algorithm error-corrected the raw reads and collapsed the reads into unique sequences, merging closely related sequences to remove PCR and sequencing errors. V, D and J gene segments were assigned by aligning CDR3 sequences to IMGT reference sequences. For a sequence to be retained, a match of at least six nucleotides to both a V gene segment and a J gene segment was required. A rearrangement was called productive if the CDR3 had no stop codons and remained in frame with V and J, and every other rearrangement was called non-productive. Following IMGT convention, CDR3 was defined as the stretch from the second conserved V-encoded cysteine to the conserved J-encoded phenylalanine. In an earlier analysis of around 600 of the donors, sequences lacking an unambiguous match to a single V gene segment were excluded. An earlier analysis of 550 to 650 of the donors classified V segments as functional when productive rearrangements were above 56.7% and as segregating when the standard deviation between donors was above 5%. To diagnose cytomegalovirus status from the catalog of TCR beta chain sequences, a statistical classification framework was built. V and J gene assignment, in a later analysis, came from comparing TCR nucleotide sequences with IMGT/GENE-DB human TR gene sequences. In a later analysis, CDR3 sequences and most-parsimonious VDJ recombination scenarios were assigned using the TCRdist pipeline. In a later analysis, each TCR beta chain was defined by its CDR3 amino acid sequence together with its V-gene family, and reads lacking a unique V-gene family were excluded. As a way to deal with suspected cross-contamination and a sequencing artifact, a later analysis dropped roughly 600 nucleotide sequences that were highly shared and had low generation probability. In a later analysis, a clonal expansion index was calculated for each public chain from normalized within-repertoire ranks of inferred template counts. Generation probabilities in a later analysis came from a VDJ recombination model fitted to out-of-frame rearrangements, and those results were checked against IGoR. In a later analysis, hypergeometric tests were used to score TCR-TCR, TCR-HLA and TCR-CMV co-occurrence, with a repertoire-size bias correction applied to TCR pairs. To estimate false discovery rates, a later analysis permuted the HLA or CMV assignments 20 times. In a later analysis, co-occurring TCRs were grouped with DBSCAN, and TCRdist sequence similarity was added when clustering was performed within HLA-allele-positive subsets. Repertoires with fewer than 30,000 or more than 120,000 public chains, plus five repertoires with anomalous nucleotide sharing, were excluded from co-occurrence clustering. Held by TCRdb, this immuneACCESS table contains in-frame sequences only and omits some clones. Under half of the omission traces to an unresolved V gene where checked; the cause of the rest is unknown. V, J and clone size reflect that table, while D and trimming were determined from the DNA. The sample yields about 160,000 clones; roughly 77% were counted once. Together, the top ten hold 2% to 3% of the sample.

Note on this clone: Its antigen is currently not known. No base qualities exist here, and no much larger clone lies one base off it.

This clonotype originated in a woman in her thirties or forties in good health and CMV-seropositive. Sample: PBMCs. Recombination joined TRBV7-9 with TRBJ2-5; TRBD1 matches 7 bases in the middle. The DNA is TGTGCCAGCAGCTTGCAGGGGGAACAAGAGACCCAGTACTTC. Its protein product is CASSLQGEQETQYF.